The sequence of this TCR beta chain was determined in a study of T cell changes during pregnancy in multiple sclerosis. CDR3 length: 15 residues. Germline loops: CDR1 LGHNA, CDR2 YSLEER. V was shortened by 0 bases and J by 6 bases, with 14 bases between the two germline ends. Here immunoSEQ multiplex PCR was the method, and the copy in TCRdb shows in-frame clones only, minus some. Here the sample spans just under 80,000 clones, 93% being singletons. V usage is TRBV4-3 and J usage is TRBJ1-2; D possibly corresponds to TRBD1 (5 bases). The clonotype comes from a female donor in good health, enrolled as a control in a pregnancy study. The input for sequencing was peripheral blood, taken in the second trimester of pregnancy. The DNA of the CDR3 is TGCGCCAGCAGCCAAGACCGCGGCAGGGTACATGGCTACACCTTC. Translating it yields CASSQDRGRVHGYTF.